This TCR beta chain is drawn from a study of regulatory T cells in long-lasting Graves disease listed by TCRdb under 2021. Study-wide context: Newly diagnosed Graves' disease patients had taken antithyroid drugs for less than 3 months. Peripheral blood TCR sequencing and RNA sequencing compared persistent Graves' disease patients with newly diagnosed Graves' disease patients. The study was conducted in China and was registered as a clinical trial. A total of around 35 samples were covered by TCR sequencing, comprising about 13 persistent and roughly 20 newly diagnosed Graves' disease patients. Overall study results and their limits: Only the TCR beta chain was sequenced and analyzed. More public clonotypes were shared among persistent patients (roughly 3,000) than among newly diagnosed patients (roughly 1,000). The study examined only peripheral blood because the primary lesion, thyroid tissue, could not be accessed. Persistent disease showed preferential use of TRBV28, TRBJ1-2 and TRBJ2-5, whereas newly diagnosed disease favored TRBV20-1 and TRBJ2-1. Persistent Graves' disease patients showed lower TCR Shannon entropy and fewer highly expanded clones than newly diagnosed patients, suggesting clonal expansion. The small sample size was acknowledged by the authors as a limitation that may reduce accuracy.

This clonotype has ten or more counts. There is no known antigen for this receptor. Base-call qualities are not available, and no considerably larger clone is one nucleotide away. The intended sense of this specimen's time point label: newly diagnosed GD, antithyroid drugs for less than 3 months. For both TCR sequencing and RNA sequencing, RNA was extracted from PBMCs using TRIzol. Graves' disease was diagnosed according to American Thyroid Association guidelines. Recruitment of patients was carried out at an endocrinology department in Xi'an, China. Each patient gave around 9.2 milliliters of peripheral blood, collected in an EDTA anticoagulant tube. PBMCs were isolated by Ficoll Paque Plus density gradient separation without further T cell sorting. An Agilent 2100 Bioanalyzer and agarose gel were used to assess RNA quality, and a NanoDrop 2000 was used to measure RNA concentration. Library method: multiplex PCR. The sample was run on an Illumina HiSeq 4000. CDR3 regions were amplified by Arm-PCR with iRepertoire HTBI primers to construct TCR beta libraries. PCR products were gel purified before sequencing. Per the original workflow: Gene usage analysis of CDR3 amino acid clonotypes used the 60 to 80 TRBV and approximately 13 TRBJ segments found across samples. Filtered high-quality paired reads were merged into contigs using COPE and FqMerger. BLAST was used to align contigs to IMGT TRBV, TRBD and TRBJ reference genes, with CDR3 defined following IMGT. Any clonotype with a frequency above 0.1% was classified as a highly expanded clone. Repertoire diversity was measured by Shannon entropy, and V-J evenness by the Gini coefficient. Public clonotypes were defined as clonotypes shared by more than one individual. TCRdb trimmed the raw reads at Q25, called clones with MiXCR and kept productive beta chains. When rows share a CDR3 protein, they turn into one entry using the most common DNA and genes. The V and J calls reflect TCRdb's pipeline rather than the authors' work. Here the sample has around 250,000 distinct CDR3 sequences; around 21% occur a single time. Around 14% of the sample comes from the top ten.

Trimming takes 5 bases from V and 6 bases from J, and the germline ends sit 13 bases apart. From the germline V gene, CDR1 is SGHTA and CDR2 is FQGNSA. The CDR3 starts with the cysteine, ends with the phenylalanine, and has 13 residues. CDR3 DNA is the only sequence kept; it has 39 bases, read in frame from the first base. This sequence originates from a female donor with Graves disease. The chain is assembled from TRBV7-2 and TRBJ1-2, and possibly TRBD1, on 6 matching bases. This sample comprised peripheral blood mononuclear cells (PBMCs), obtained at new diagnosis, from a patient treated with antithyroid drugs. The nucleotides read TGTGCCAGCAGCCACCGGGACACCAATGGCTACACCTTC. This is translated as CASSHRDTNGYTF.